The 27 T cell receptor beta chains reported below all come from one sample, sequenced in a study of T cells in Graves' hyperthyroidism and ophthalmopathy. The investigators amplified TCR beta CDR3 regions from RNA transcripts. First-round RT-PCR of the TCR CDR3 relied on the HTBI primer set. Using its own MiXCR run on the multiplex PCR reads, TCRdb lists one record per CDR3 protein. The sample records roughly 560,000 distinct CDR3 sequences, under 15% being singletons. Sequenced input: blood. The receptors stem from a woman in her 40s with Graves' ophthalmopathy.

The V gene is TRBV7-9, the J gene TRBJ2-7; D is perhaps TRBD2 (6 bases). CDR1 is SEHNR and CDR2 is FQNEAQ in the germline V gene (reference sequence). V was clipped by 7 bases and J by 2 bases, with 12 bases between them. The CDR3 contains 13 residues. The CDR3 spells CASTQEGTYEQYF. The CDR3 DNA is TGTGCCAGCACCCAGGAGGGGACCTACGAGCAGTACTTC.

In its sample, this clonotype was seen many times. V usage is TRBV28 and J usage is TRBJ2-1, with D possibly TRBD2 on 5 matching bases. Germline loops: CDR1 MDHEN, CDR2 SYDVKM. Deletions cut 4 bases from V and 0 bases from J, with 10 bases between. The CDR3 has 15 amino acids. Here the CDR3 reads CASSYVTSSYNEQFF. CDR3 bases: TGTGCCAGCAGTTATGTAACTAGCTCCTACAATGAGCAGTTCTTC.

This chain uses TRBV24-1 with TRBJ2-5, with TRBD2 matching 11 bases. From germline, CDR1 is KGHDR and CDR2 SFDVKD. The CDR3 runs 15 residues. The V gene end was trimmed by 3 bases and the J gene end by 2 bases; junction bases not matched to a gene: 1. The CDR3 spells CATSDRLAGQETQYF. Here the CDR3 DNA reads TGTGCCACCAGTGATCGACTAGCGGGGCAAGAGACCCAGTACTTC.

The sample holds many counts of this clonotype. The J gene is TRBJ2-7, the V gene TRBV27; D may be TRBD2 (6 bases). This CDR3 comprises 15 residues. Germline V gene sequence: CDR1 MNHEY, CDR2 SMNVEV (reference sequence). Trimming cost V 9 bases and J 4 bases, with 22 bases left between them. CDR3 sequence: CASNTGTPGAYEQYF. The CDR3 DNA reads TGTGCCAGTAATACGGGGACTCCTGGCGCTTACGAGCAGTACTTC.

This clonotype was found many times. The genes are TRBV18 and TRBJ1-2, with no clear D. The ends were cut back, 3 bases at V and 8 bases at J, with 10 bases in the middle. Germline V gives CDR1 KGHSH, CDR2 LQKENI. The CDR3 contains 12 residues. The CDR3 reads CASSPAGEGYTF. As DNA, the CDR3 is TGTGCCAGCTCACCGGCGGGAGAGGGCTACACCTTC.

This clonotype appeared once. The chain is built from TRBV18 and TRBJ2-7; 7 nucleotides agree with TRBD2. V was clipped by 0 bases and J by 1 base; unmatched bases: 3. CDR3 length: 15 residues. The germline V gene has CDR1 KGHSH and CDR2 LQKENI. CDR3 DNA sequence: TGTGCCAGCTCACCACCGCGGGGGAGGTCCTACGAGCAGTACTTC. Its protein product is CASSPPRGRSYEQYF.

V usage is TRBV20-1 and J usage is TRBJ1-2; D is possibly TRBD1 (5 bases). This CDR3 comprises 14 residues. The ends were cut back, 0 bases at V and 7 bases at J, with 15 bases in the middle. Per the germline V gene, CDR1 is DFQATT and CDR2 is SNEGSKA (reference sequence). CDR3 DNA sequence: TGCAGTGCTAGAGATCTGGGGGTTAAGCTTGGCTACACCTTC. Protein product: CSARDLGVKLGYTF.

This clonotype was counted ten times or more. The chain recombines TRBV19 with TRBJ2-1; 14 nucleotides align to TRBD2. Trimming took 6 bases from V and 7 from J; bases not matched to a gene: 8. CDR3 length: 16 amino acids. Germline values: CDR1 LNHDA, CDR2 SQIVND (reference sequence). Written as DNA, the CDR3 is TGTGCCAGTAGCACCAGGACTAGCGGGAGGTTAAATGAGCAGTTCTTC. Translation: CASSTRTSGRLNEQFF.

The V and J genes are TRBV30 and TRBJ1-5; 7 positions agree with TRBD1. The ends lost 1 base at V and 4 bases at J; junction bases unmatched: 13. The CDR3 runs to 17 residues. Germline assignment: CDR1 GTSNPN and CDR2 SVGIG (reference sequence). The CDR3 loop reads CAWSGDRDFLGNQPQHF. As DNA, the CDR3 is TGTGCCTGGAGTGGCGACAGGGACTTTCTAGGGAATCAGCCCCAGCATTTT.

This clonotype was seen at least ten times. This chain connects TRBV28 to TRBJ2-7; TRBD2 is a possible D gene (7 bases). V was pared by 3 bases and J by 0 bases, with 15 bases between. Germline V gene data show CDR1 as MDHEN and CDR2 as SYDVKM. This CDR3 has 16 amino acids. The DNA of the CDR3 is TGTGCCAGCAGTTTTTGGGGGCGGGGGCTCTCCTACGAGCAGTACTTC. It is translated as CASSFWGRGLSYEQYF. Combining the CDR3 with reference TRBV28 and TRBJ2-7 gives the whole variable domain DVKVTQSSRYLVKRTGEKVFLECVQDMDHENMFWYRQDPGLGLRLIYFSYDVKMKEKGDIPEGYSVSREKKERFSLILESASTNQTSMYLCASSFWGRGLSYEQYFGPGTRLTVT.

This clonotype showed up many times. The CDR3 DNA follows: TGTGCCAGCAGCCAACAGGGGGCTTGGGGGTCAACAAGCTCCTACGAGCAGTACTTC. Translation gives CASSQQGAWGSTSSYEQYF. The rearrangement uses TRBV7-8 and TRBJ2-7; 9 bases are shared with TRBD1. The CDR3 runs 19 residues. Germline CDR1 is SGHVS and CDR2 is FQNEAQ. J gave up 0 bases and V 5 bases, and 17 bases lay outside the gene matches.

This clonotype was observed many times. The gene calls are TRBV2 and TRBJ2-3, with TRBD2 matching 9 bases. The CDR3 totals 16 residues. The germline gives CDR1 SNHLY, CDR2 FYNNEI. V was clipped by 4 bases and J by 3 bases; unmatched bases: 8. The CDR3 DNA is TGTGCCAGCAGTGTTCTAGCGGGATCTCCTACAGATACGCAGTATTTT. Translating it yields CASSVLAGSPTDTQYF.

This clonotype was seen a handful of times. The rearrangement joins TRBV5-1 to TRBJ1-3; D perhaps matches TRBD1 (6 bases). There are 13 residues in the CDR3. V dropped 4 bases and J dropped 9 bases, with 14 bases sitting between them. Per germline, CDR1 SGHRS and CDR2 YFSETQ. The CDR3 here is CASSDNRERTIYF. The CDR3 nucleotides are TGCGCCAGCAGCGATAACAGGGAGCGCACCATATATTTT.

The table lists this clonotype with many counts. This chain uses TRBV6-1 with TRBJ2-7; TRBD1 matches at 10 bases. The germline gives CDR1 MNHNS, CDR2 SASEGT. V lost 5 bases, J lost 5 bases, and 9 bases stayed unmatched. The CDR3 runs to 15 residues. This chain's CDR3 is CASSRDRGGGNEQYF. The CDR3 nucleotides are TGTGCCAGCAGTCGGGACAGGGGAGGCGGGAACGAGCAGTACTTC.

This clonotype was picked up many times. This chain uses TRBV11-1 with TRBJ2-5, with a weak D call TRBD2 (5 bases). Germline lookup yields CDR1 SGHAT and CDR2 FQDESV (reference sequence). CDR3 length: 13 residues. The V and J ends lost 7 bases and 4 bases respectively, with 13 bases between them. The CDR3 spells CASTPRDLETQYF. DNA for the CDR3: TGTGCCAGCACCCCTCGGGATTTAGAGACCCAGTACTTC. Combining the CDR3 with reference TRBV11-1 and TRBJ2-5 gives the whole variable domain EAEVAQSPRYKITEKSQAVAFWCDPISGHATLYWYRQILGQGPELLVQFQDESVVDDSQLPKDRFSAERLKGVDSTLKIQPAELGDSAMYLCASTPRDLETQYFGPGTRLLVL.

In its sample, this clonotype was seen a few times. The rearrangement uses TRBV30 and TRBJ2-7; TRBD2 agrees at 8 bases. V trimming: 5 bases; J trimming: 0 bases; junction bases outside the gene matches: 6. The CDR3 is made up of 14 amino acids. The germline gives CDR1 GTSNPN, CDR2 SVGIG (reference sequence). DNA of the CDR3: TGTGCCTGGGCTCCAACTAGCGGCTCCTACGAGCAGTACTTC. This gives the protein CAWAPTSGSYEQYF.

This clonotype was detected ten times or more. The chain links TRBV20-1 to TRBJ1-6; tentative D call: TRBD1 (5 bases). This CDR3 is 16 amino acids long. Trimming left V 1 base short and J 9 bases short, with 19 bases between. From germline, CDR1 is DFQATT and CDR2 SNEGSKA (reference sequence). The CDR3 loop is CSARGLAGGSSSPLHF. CDR3 DNA sequence: TGCAGTGCTAGAGGCCTCGCGGGGGGGTCGAGTTCACCCCTCCACTTT.

This clonotype was seen repeatedly, ten times or more. The V and J genes are TRBV2 and TRBJ1-5, with a possible D match to TRBD1 (6 bases). Germline V gene sequence: CDR1 SNHLY, CDR2 FYNNEI. Trimming left V 5 bases short and J 6 bases short, with 14 bases between. CDR3 length: 14 residues. The DNA for the CDR3 is TGTGCCAGCAGTTTCCAGGGGCGGATTCAGCCCCAGCATTTT. Translating gives CASSFQGRIQPQHF.

This clonotype was recorded at least ten times. The J gene is TRBJ2-7, the V gene TRBV2; D is perhaps TRBD2 (6 bases). V was clipped by 6 bases and J by 3 bases, with 24 bases between them. Germline V gives CDR1 SNHLY, CDR2 FYNNEI. The CDR3 totals 17 residues. Written as DNA, the CDR3 is TGTGCCAGCAGCCAGGAATCTAAGGGAGGCCCAAGCTACGAGCAGTACTTC. This codes for CASSQESKGGPSYEQYF.

This clonotype was observed at least ten times. The chain combines TRBV27 with TRBJ2-2; D gene uncertain. The V end was cut by 5 bases, the J end by 7 bases, with 17 bases between. Looked up from germline, CDR1 is MNHEY and CDR2 is SMNVEV (reference sequence). This CDR3 comprises 15 residues. CDR3 sequence reads: CASSSRTYGHGELFF. The CDR3 DNA is TGTGCCAGCAGTAGTCGAACATACGGGCACGGGGAGCTGTTTTTT.

In this sample, this clonotype turned up many times. V gene TRBV27 combines with J gene TRBJ1-1; 8 bases line up with TRBD1. The germline gives CDR1 MNHEY, CDR2 SMNVEV (reference sequence). V lost 6 bases to trimming and J lost 1 base; unmatched junction nucleotides: 10. The CDR3 length is 16 residues. CDR3 bases: TGTGCCAGCAGAGTCGGACAGGGACTTCCGAACACTGAAGCTTTCTTT. Translated, it gives CASRVGQGLPNTEAFF.

This clonotype was counted many times. This sequence joins TRBV19 and TRBJ2-7; D might be TRBD2 (5 bases). CDR1 and CDR2 (germline): LNHDA, SQIVND (reference sequence). There are 13 residues in the CDR3. Trimming removed 0 bases at V and 5 bases at J, with 8 bases between. CDR3 region: CASSIDEGNEQYF. Written as DNA, the CDR3 is TGTGCCAGTAGTATAGATGAGGGTAACGAGCAGTACTTC.

The sample holds many counts of this clonotype. The chain employs TRBV7-8 and TRBJ2-7, with D possibly being TRBD1 (5 bases). Germline CDR1 reads SGHVS; CDR2 reads FQNEAQ. The length of the CDR3 is 16 residues. The V gene lost 5 bases and the J gene lost 0 bases, with 17 bases spanning the gap. In nucleotides, the CDR3 is TGTGCCAGCAGCCAAAACGGGCAGGGTAGCTCCTACGAGCAGTACTTC. Its translation is CASSQNGQGSSYEQYF. Full variable domain (remainder filled in from reference TRBV7-8 and TRBJ2-7): GAGVSQSPRYKVAKRGQDVALRCDPISGHVSLFWYQQALGQGPEFLTYFQNEAQLDKSGLPSDRFFAERPEGSVSTLKIQRTQQEDSAVYLCASSQNGQGSSYEQYFGPGTRLTVT.

This clonotype was picked up many times. The V gene is TRBV27, the J gene TRBJ1-2, with unresolved D. CDR1 MNHEY and CDR2 SMNVEV come from the germline V gene (reference sequence). Between the trimmed V and J ends, which lost 7 bases and 2 bases, there was a span of 14 bases. CDR3 length: 14 amino acids. The CDR3 nucleotides are TGTGCCAGCACCACTTTGGTCGGGAACTATGGCTACACCTTC. Its translation is CASTTLVGNYGYTF.

This clonotype was counted at least ten times. J is TRBJ2-2 and V is TRBV6-2 or TRBV6-3; 7 bases are shared with TRBD2. CDR1 and CDR2 (germline): MNHEY, SVGEGT. Unmatched junction bases numbered 7, after V lost 6 bases and J lost 3 bases. This CDR3 has 15 residues. The CDR3 region has the DNA TGTGCCAGCAGGCCGGGAGGAGTGGACACCGGGGAGCTGTTTTTT. Translated: CASRPGGVDTGELFF.

This clonotype appeared many times. The rearrangement links TRBV6-5 to TRBJ2-2; D uncertain. Per germline, CDR1 MNHEY and CDR2 SVGAGI. The CDR3 sequence is 15 residues long. Trimming took 3 bases from V and 1 from J, leaving 9 bases between them. The CDR3 reads CASSYSTVNTGELFF. The CDR3 DNA follows: TGTGCCAGCAGTTATTCAACAGTGAACACCGGGGAGCTGTTTTTT.

This clonotype has more than one count but fewer than ten. The chain links TRBV14 to TRBJ2-1; D remains unclear. The V gene's germline CDR1 is SGHDN and CDR2 FVKESK. This CDR3 contains 11 residues. Trimming took off 1 base at V and 9 bases at J, with 4 bases between the two ends. CDR3 in amino acids: CASSQASEQFF. The DNA of the CDR3 is TGTGCCAGCAGCCAAGCTAGTGAGCAGTTCTTC. Full variable domain (outside the CDR3, taken from reference TRBV14 and TRBJ2-1): EAGVTQFPSHSVIEKGQTVTLRCDPISGHDNLYWYRRVMGKEIKFLLHFVKESKQDESGMPNNRFLAERTGGTYSTLKVQPAELEDSGVYFCASSQASEQFFGPGTRLTVL.